This TCR beta chain came from a study of shared clonotypes between healthy human individuals. Study outcomes and limitations: In having few donors, the study represented limited genetic and exposure-history diversity. The study's rarefaction showed incomplete sorted-subset sequencing despite large depth. Richness estimates generally favored naive over memory subsets.

CDR3 length equals 11 residues. From germline, CDR1 is DFQATT and CDR2 SNEGSKA (reference sequence). V was clipped by 0 bases and J by 8 bases, with 7 bases between them. Regarding this clone: As yet, its antigen is unknown.

Using immunoSEQ multiplex PCR, the repertoire was profiled, and TCRdb retains in-frame clones only, with some absent. The data show 2 million to 2.5 million clones, 85% to 95% seen once. This clonotype was obtained from a man between 18 and 29 years old in good health. Sequencing was performed on naive CD4+ T cells sorted from blood. Stated subset: CD45RA+ positively selected. V gene TRBV20-1 combines with J gene TRBJ1-1, with no clear D. This CDR3 is CSAREWQEAFF. The CDR3 coding sequence is TGCAGTGCTAGAGAATGGCAGGAAGCTTTCTTT.